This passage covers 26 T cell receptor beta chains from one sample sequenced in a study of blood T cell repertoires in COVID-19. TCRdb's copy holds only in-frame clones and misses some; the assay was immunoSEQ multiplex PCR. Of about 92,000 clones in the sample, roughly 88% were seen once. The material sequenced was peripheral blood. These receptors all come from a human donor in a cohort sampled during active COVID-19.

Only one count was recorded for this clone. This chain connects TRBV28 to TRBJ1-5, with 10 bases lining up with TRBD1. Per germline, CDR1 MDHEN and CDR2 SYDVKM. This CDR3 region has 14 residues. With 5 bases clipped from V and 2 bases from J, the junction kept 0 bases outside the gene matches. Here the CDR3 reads CASSGTGGNQPQHF. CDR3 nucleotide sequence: TGTGCCAGCAGTGGGACAGGGGGCAATCAGCCCCAGCATTTT. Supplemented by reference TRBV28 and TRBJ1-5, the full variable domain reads DVKVTQSSRYLVKRTGEKVFLECVQDMDHENMFWYRQDPGLGLRLIYFSYDVKMKEKGDIPEGYSVSREKKERFSLILESASTNQTSMYLCASSGTGGNQPQHFGDGTRLSIL.

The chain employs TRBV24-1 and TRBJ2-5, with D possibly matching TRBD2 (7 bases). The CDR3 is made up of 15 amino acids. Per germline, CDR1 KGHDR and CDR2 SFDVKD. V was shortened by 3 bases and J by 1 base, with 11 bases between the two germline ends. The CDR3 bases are TGTGCCACCAGTGATGGGGGGGCAACCCAAGAGACCCAGTACTTC. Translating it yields CATSDGGATQETQYF.

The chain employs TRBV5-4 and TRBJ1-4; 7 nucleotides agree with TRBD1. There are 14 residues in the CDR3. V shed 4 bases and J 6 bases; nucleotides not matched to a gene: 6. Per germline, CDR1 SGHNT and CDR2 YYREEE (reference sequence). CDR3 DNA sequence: TGTGCCAGCAGCCAAGGGGGCGCCGATGAAAAACTGTTTTTT. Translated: CASSQGGADEKLFF.

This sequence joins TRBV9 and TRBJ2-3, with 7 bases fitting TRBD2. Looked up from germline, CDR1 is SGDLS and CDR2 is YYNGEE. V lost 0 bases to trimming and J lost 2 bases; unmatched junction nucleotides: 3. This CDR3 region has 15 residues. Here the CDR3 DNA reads TGTGCCAGCAGCGTAGGGCTAGCGGCCACAGATACGCAGTATTTT. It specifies CASSVGLAATDTQYF.

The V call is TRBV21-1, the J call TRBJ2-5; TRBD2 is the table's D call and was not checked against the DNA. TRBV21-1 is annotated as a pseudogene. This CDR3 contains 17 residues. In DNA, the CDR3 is TGTGCCAGCAGCACGCCGGGACTAGCGGGAGGAAGGGAGACCCAGTACTTC. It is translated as CASSTPGLAGGRETQYF.

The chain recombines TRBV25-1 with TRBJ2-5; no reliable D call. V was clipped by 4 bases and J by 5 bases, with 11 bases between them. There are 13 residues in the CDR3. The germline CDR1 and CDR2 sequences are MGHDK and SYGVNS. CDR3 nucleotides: TGTGCCAGCAGTGCCCCTCCCCGGGAGACCCAGTACTTC. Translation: CASSAPPRETQYF.

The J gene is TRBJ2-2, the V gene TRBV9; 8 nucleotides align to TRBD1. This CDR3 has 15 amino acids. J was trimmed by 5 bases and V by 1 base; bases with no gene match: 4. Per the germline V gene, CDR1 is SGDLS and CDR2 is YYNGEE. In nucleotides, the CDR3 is TGTGCCAGCAGCGTACTGGACAGGGTGACCGGGGAGCTGTTTTTT. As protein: CASSVLDRVTGELFF.

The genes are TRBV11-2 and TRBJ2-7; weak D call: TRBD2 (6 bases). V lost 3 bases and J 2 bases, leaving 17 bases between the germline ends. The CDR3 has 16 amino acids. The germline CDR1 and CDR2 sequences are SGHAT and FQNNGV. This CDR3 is CASSFAGTQPPYEQYF. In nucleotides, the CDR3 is TGTGCCAGCAGCTTTGCCGGGACTCAACCCCCCTACGAGCAGTACTTC.

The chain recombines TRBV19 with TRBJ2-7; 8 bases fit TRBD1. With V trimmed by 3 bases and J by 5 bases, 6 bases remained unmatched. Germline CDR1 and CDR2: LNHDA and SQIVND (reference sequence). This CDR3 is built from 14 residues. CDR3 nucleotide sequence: TGTGCCAGTAGTATGGAACAGGGGGAAAACGAGCAGTACTTC. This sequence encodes CASSMEQGENEQYF.

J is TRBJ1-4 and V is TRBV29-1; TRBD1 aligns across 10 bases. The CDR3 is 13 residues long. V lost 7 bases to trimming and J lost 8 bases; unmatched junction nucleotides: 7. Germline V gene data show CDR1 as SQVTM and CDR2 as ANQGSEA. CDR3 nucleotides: TGCAGCGCCGGGGGGACAGGGGAGGAAAAACTGTTTTTT. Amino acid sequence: CSAGGTGEEKLFF.

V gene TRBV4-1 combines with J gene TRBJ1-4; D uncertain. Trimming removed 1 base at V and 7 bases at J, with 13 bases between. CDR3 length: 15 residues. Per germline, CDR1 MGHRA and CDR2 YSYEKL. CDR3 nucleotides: TGCGCCAGCAGCCAAGGGGCCCAGAAGACTGAAAAACTGTTTTTT. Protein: CASSQGAQKTEKLFF.

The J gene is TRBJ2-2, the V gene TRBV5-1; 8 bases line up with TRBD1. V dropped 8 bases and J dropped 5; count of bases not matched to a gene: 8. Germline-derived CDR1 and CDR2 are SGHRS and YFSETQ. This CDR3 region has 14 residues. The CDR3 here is CASRQGSSTGELFF. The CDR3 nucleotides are TGCGCCAGTAGACAGGGGTCAAGTACCGGGGAGCTGTTTTTT. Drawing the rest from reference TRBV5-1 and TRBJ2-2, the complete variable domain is KAGVTQTPRYLIKTRGQQVTLSCSPISGHRSVSWYQQTPGQGLQFLFEYFSETQRNKGNFPGRFSGRQFSNSRSEMNVSTLELGDSALYLCASRQGSSTGELFFGEGSRLTVL.

The CDR3 sequence: CATSDPTEGTDTQYF. The CDR3 bases are TGTGCCACCAGTGATCCAACGGAGGGCACAGATACGCAGTATTTT. The J gene is TRBJ2-3, the V gene TRBV24-1; possible D gene TRBD2, 5 bases. This CDR3 has 15 amino acids. Germline CDR1 reads KGHDR; CDR2 reads SFDVKD. V was shortened by 3 bases and J by 1 base, with 10 bases between the two germline ends.

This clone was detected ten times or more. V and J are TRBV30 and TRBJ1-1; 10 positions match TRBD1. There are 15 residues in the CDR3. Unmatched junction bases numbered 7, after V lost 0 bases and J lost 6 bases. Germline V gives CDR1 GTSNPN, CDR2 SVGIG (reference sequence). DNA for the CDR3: TGTGCCTGGAGTGTGGGACAGGGGTACGGCGCTGAAGCTTTCTTT. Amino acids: CAWSVGQGYGAEAFF.

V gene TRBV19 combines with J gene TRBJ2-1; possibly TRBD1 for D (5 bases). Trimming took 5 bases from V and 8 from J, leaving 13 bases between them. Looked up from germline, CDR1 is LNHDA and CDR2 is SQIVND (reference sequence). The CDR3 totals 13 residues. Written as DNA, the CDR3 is TGTGCCAGTAGTTTGAAGGGGAACCATGAGCAGTTCTTC. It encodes CASSLKGNHEQFF.

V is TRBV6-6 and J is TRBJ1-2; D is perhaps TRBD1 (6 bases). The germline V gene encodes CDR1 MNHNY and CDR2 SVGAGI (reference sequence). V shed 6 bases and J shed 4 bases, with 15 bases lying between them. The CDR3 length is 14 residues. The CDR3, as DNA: TGTGCCAGCAGACCCGGACAGTCAACCTATGGCTACACCTTC. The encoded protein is CASRPGQSTYGYTF.

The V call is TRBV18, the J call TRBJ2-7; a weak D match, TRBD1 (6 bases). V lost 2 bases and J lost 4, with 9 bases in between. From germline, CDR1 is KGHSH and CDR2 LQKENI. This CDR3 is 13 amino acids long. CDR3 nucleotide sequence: TGTGCCAGCTCACCAGGGGACACATACGAGCAGTACTTC. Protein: CASSPGDTYEQYF.

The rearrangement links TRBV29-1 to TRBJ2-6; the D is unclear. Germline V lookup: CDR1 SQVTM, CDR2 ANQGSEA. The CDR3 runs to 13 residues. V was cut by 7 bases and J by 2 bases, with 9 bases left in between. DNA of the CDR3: TGCAGCGGTTTCCGGGCTGGGGCCAACGTCCTGACTTTC. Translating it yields CSGFRAGANVLTF. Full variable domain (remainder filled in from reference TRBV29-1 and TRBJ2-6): SAVISQKPSRDICQRGTSLTIQCQVDSQVTMMFWYRQQPGQSLTLIATANQGSEATYESGFVIDKFPISRPNLTFSTLTVSNMSPEDSSIYLCSGFRAGANVLTFGAGSRLTVL.

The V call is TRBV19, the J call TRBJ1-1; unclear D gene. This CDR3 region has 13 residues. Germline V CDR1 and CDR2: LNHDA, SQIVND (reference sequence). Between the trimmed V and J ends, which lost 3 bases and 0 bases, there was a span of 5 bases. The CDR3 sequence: CASSINMNTEAFF. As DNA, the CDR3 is TGTGCCAGTAGTATCAACATGAACACTGAAGCTTTCTTT.

CDR3: CASTRDRAGTDTQYF. Written as DNA, the CDR3 is TGTGCCAGCACAAGGGACAGGGCCGGGACAGATACGCAGTATTTT. V and J are TRBV18 and TRBJ2-3, with TRBD1 matching over 9 bases. The CDR3 sequence is 15 residues long. The germline V gene encodes CDR1 KGHSH and CDR2 LQKENI. The trim removed 8 bases at V and 3 bases at J, leaving 9 bases unmatched.

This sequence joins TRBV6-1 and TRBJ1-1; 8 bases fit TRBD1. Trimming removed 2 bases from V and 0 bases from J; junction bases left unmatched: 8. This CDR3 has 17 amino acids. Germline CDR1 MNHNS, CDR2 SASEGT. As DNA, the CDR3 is TGTGCCAGCAGTGAATCATTTACAGGGGGATTGAACACTGAAGCTTTCTTT. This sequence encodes CASSESFTGGLNTEAFF.

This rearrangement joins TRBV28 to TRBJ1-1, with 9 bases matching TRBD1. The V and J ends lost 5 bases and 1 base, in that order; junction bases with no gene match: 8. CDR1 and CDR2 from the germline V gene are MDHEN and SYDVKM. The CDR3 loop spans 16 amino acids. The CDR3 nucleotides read TGTGCCAGCAGTCCTCCGGGACAGGGTCGGAACACTGAAGCTTTCTTT. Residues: CASSPPGQGRNTEAFF.

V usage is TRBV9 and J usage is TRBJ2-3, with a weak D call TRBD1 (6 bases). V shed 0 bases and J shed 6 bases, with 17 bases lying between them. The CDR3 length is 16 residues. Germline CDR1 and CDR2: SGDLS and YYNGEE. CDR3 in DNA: TGTGCCAGCAGCGTAGCCGGGACACAGGAGGCGGATACGCAGTATTTT. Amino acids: CASSVAGTQEADTQYF.

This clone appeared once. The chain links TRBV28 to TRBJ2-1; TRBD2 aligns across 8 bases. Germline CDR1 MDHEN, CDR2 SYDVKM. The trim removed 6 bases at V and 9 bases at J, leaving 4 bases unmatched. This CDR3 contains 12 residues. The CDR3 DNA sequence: TGTGCCAGCAGCTTGACTAGCGTTGAGCAGTTCTTC. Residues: CASSLTSVEQFF.

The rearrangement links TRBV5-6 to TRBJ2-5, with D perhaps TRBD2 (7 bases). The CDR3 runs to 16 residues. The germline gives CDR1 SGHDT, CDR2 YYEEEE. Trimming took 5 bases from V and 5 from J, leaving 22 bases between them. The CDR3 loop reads CASSHSTGGRRETQYF. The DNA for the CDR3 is TGTGCCAGCAGTCATTCGACGGGGGGCCGGAGGGAGACCCAGTACTTC.

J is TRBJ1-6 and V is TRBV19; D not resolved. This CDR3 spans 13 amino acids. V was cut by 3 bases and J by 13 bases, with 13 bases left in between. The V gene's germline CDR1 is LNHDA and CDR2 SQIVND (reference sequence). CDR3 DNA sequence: TGTGCCAGTAGTATCCGACAAACCACTCCCCTCCACTTT. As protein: CASSIRQTTPLHF.